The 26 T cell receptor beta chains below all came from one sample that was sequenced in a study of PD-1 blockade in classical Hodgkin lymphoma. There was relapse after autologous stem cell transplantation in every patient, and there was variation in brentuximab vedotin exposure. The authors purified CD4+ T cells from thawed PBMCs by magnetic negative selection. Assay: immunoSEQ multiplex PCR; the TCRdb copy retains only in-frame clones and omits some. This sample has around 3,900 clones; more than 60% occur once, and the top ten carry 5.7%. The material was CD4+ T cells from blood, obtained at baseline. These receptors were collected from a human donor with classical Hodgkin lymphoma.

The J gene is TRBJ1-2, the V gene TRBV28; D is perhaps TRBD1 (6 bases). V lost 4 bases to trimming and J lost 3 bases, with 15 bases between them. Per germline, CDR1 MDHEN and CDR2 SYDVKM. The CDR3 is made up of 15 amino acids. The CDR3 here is CASSSPNGGDYGYTF. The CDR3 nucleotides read TGTGCCAGCAGTTCCCCCAACGGGGGCGACTATGGCTACACCTTC.

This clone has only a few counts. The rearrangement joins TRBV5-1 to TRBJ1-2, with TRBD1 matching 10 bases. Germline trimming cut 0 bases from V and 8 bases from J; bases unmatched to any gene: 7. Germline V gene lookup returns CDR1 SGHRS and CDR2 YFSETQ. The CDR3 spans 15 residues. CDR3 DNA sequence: TGCGCCAGCAGCTTGGGTGACAGGGGGCAAGAAGGCTACACCTTC. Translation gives CASSLGDRGQEGYTF. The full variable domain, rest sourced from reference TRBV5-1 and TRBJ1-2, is KAGVTQTPRYLIKTRGQQVTLSCSPISGHRSVSWYQQTPGQGLQFLFEYFSETQRNKGNFPGRFSGRQFSNSRSEMNVSTLELGDSALYLCASSLGDRGQEGYTFGSGTRLTVV.

CDR3 residues: CASSPYRADLTEAFF. The CDR3 DNA follows: TGTGCCAGCAGCCCCTACAGAGCGGATTTGACTGAAGCTTTCTTT. The J gene is TRBJ1-1, the V gene TRBV7-9; D gene ambiguous. Germline-derived CDR1 and CDR2 are SEHNR and FQNEAQ (reference sequence). V lost 5 bases and J 5 bases, leaving 18 bases between the germline ends. The CDR3 runs 15 residues.

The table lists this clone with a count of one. In nucleotides, the CDR3 is TGTGCCAGCAGCGTAGGAGGCGGGGGCACAGATACGCAGTATTTT. It codes for CASSVGGGGTDTQYF. V usage is TRBV9 and J usage is TRBJ2-3, with D possibly being TRBD2 (6 bases). The V and J ends lost 0 bases and 1 base respectively, with 9 bases between them. The CDR3 is 15 residues long. Germline CDR1 reads SGDLS; CDR2 reads YYNGEE.

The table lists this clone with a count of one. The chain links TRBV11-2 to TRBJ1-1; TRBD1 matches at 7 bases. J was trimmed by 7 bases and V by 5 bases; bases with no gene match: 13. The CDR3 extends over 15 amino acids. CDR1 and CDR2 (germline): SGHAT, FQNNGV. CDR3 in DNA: TGTGCCAGCAGCCTCGTAGGGCAGGGGGGTTTTGAAGCTTTCTTT. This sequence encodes CASSLVGQGGFEAFF. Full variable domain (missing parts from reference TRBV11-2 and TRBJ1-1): EAGVAQSPRYKIIEKRQSVAFWCNPISGHATLYWYQQILGQGPKLLIQFQNNGVVDDSQLPKDRFSAERLKGVDSTLKIQPAKLEDSAVYLCASSLVGQGGFEAFFGQGTRLTVV.

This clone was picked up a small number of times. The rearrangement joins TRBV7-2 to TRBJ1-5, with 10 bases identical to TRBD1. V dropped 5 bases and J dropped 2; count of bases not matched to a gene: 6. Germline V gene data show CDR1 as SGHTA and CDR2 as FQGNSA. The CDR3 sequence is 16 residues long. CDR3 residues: CASSQGQGYGNQPQHF. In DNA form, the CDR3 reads TGTGCCAGCAGCCAGGGACAGGGGTATGGCAATCAGCCCCAGCATTTT.

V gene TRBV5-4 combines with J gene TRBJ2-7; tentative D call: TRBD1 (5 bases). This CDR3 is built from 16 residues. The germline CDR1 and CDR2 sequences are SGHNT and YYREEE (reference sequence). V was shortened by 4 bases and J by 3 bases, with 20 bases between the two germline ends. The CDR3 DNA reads TGTGCCAGCAGCCCCGGGTCAGCCCAGGGCCTCTACGAGCAGTACTTC. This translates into CASSPGSAQGLYEQYF.

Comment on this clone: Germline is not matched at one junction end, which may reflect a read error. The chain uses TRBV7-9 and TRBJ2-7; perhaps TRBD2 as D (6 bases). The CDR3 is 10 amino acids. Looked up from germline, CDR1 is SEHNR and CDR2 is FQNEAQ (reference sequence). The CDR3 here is CASSFREKVF. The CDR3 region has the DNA TGTGCCAGCAGCTTCCGGGAGAAGGTCTTC.

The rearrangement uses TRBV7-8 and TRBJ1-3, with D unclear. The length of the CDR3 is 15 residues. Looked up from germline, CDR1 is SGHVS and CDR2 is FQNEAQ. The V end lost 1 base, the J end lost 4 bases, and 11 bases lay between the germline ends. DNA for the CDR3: TGTGCCAGCAGCTTAGAGGGAGCGAGGGGAAACACCATATATTTT. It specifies CASSLEGARGNTIYF. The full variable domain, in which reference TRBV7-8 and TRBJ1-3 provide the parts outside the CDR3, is GAGVSQSPRYKVAKRGQDVALRCDPISGHVSLFWYQQALGQGPEFLTYFQNEAQLDKSGLPSDRFFAERPEGSVSTLKIQRTQQEDSAVYLCASSLEGARGNTIYFGEGSWLTVV.

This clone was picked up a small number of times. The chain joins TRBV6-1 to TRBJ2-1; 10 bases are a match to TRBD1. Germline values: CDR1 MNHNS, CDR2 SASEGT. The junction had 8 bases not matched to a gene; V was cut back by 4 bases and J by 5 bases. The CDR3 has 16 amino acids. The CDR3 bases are TGTGCCAGCAGTGCATCCGGCGGGACAGGGGACAATGAGCAGTTCTTC. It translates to CASSASGGTGDNEQFF.

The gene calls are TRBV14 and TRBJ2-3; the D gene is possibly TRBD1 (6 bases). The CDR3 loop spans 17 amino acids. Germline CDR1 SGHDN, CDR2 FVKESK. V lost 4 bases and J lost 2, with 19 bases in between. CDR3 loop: CASSPTAGEILTDTQYF. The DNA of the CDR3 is TGTGCCAGCAGCCCAACTGCAGGGGAAATACTCACAGATACGCAGTATTTT.

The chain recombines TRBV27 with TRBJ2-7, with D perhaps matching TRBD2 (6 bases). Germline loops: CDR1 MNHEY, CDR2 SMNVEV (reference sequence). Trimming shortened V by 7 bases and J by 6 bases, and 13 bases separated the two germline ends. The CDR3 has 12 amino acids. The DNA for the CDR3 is TGTGCCAGCACTTACCGGGACTCCGAGCAGTACGTC. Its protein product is CASTYRDSEQYV.

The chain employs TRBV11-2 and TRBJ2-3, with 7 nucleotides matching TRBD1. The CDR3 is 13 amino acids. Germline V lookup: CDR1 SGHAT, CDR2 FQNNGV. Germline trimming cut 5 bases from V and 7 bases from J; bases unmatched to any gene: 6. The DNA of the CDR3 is TGTGCCAGCAGCCCCCGGACAGGCTATACGCAGTATTTT. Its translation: CASSPRTGYTQYF.

In DNA form, the CDR3 reads TGTGCTACCGAGGAAAGCAATCAGCCCCAGCATTTT. This gives the protein CATEESNQPQHF. The chain combines TRBV12-5 with TRBJ1-5, with D hard to call. Germline lookup yields CDR1 LGHNT and CDR2 FRNRAP. This CDR3 region has 12 residues. With 10 bases removed from V and 1 base from J, the gap between germline ends came to 8 bases.

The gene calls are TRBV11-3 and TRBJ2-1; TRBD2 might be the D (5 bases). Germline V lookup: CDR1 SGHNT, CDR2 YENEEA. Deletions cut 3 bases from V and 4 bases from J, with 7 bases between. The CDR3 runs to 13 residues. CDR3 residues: CASSFGLYNEQFF. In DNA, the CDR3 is TGTGCCAGCAGCTTCGGACTGTACAATGAGCAGTTCTTC. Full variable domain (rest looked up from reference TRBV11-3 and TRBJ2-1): EAGVVQSPRYKIIEKKQPVAFWCNPISGHNTLYWYLQNLGQGPELLIRYENEEAVDDSQLPKDRFSAERLKGVDSTLKIQPAELGDSAVYLCASSFGLYNEQFFGPGTRLTVL.

CDR3 bases: TGTGCCAGAAGCTTGGACGATAGGGGGGGAAGCCCAAGGACCCAGTACTTC. Its translation is CARSLDDRGGSPRTQYF. V gene TRBV5-3 combines with J gene TRBJ2-5, with a possible D match to TRBD2 (7 bases). TRBV5-3 is given ORF status, its function remaining uncertain. Trimming left V 0 bases short and J 7 bases short, with 22 bases between. The CDR3 is 17 amino acids.

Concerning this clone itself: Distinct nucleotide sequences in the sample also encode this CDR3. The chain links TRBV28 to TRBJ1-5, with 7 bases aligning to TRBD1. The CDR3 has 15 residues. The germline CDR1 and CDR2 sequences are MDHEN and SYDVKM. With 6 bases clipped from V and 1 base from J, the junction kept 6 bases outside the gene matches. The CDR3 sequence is CASRPGQTSNQPQHF. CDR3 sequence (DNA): TGTGCCAGCAGGCCGGGACAGACGAGCAATCAGCCCCAGCATTTT.

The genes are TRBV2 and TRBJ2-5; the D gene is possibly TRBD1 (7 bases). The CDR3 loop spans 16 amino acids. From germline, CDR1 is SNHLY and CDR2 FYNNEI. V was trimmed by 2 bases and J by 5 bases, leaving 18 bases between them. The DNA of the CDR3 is TGTGCCAGCAGTGAATATAGTAAGGGGGCGGGGGAGACCCAGTACTTC. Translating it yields CASSEYSKGAGETQYF.

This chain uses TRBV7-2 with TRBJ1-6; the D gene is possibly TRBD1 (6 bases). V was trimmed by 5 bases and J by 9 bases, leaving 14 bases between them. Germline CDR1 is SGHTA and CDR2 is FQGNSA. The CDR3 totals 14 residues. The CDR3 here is CASSATGWGSPLHF. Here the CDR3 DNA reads TGTGCCAGCAGCGCCACAGGGTGGGGTTCACCCCTCCACTTT.

The CDR3 protein is CASSRTGTSGWYGYTF. The CDR3, as DNA: TGTGCCAGCAGCCGGACAGGTACCTCGGGATGGTATGGCTACACCTTC. The V and J genes are TRBV28 and TRBJ1-2, with 7 bases identical to TRBD1. Losses at the gene ends were 6 bases for V and 5 bases for J; bases not matched to a gene: 15. The germline V gene has CDR1 MDHEN and CDR2 SYDVKM. This CDR3 comprises 16 residues.

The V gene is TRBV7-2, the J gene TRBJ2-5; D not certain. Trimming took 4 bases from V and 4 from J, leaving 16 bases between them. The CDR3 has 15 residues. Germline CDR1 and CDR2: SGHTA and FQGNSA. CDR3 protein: CASSSWASVGETQYF. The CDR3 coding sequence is TGTGCCAGCAGCTCCTGGGCCTCGGTCGGAGAGACCCAGTACTTC. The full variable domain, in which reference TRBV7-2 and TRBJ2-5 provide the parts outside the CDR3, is GAGVSQSPSNKVTEKGKDVELRCDPISGHTALYWYRQSLGQGLEFLIYFQGNSAPDKSGLPSDRFSAERTGGSVSTLTIQRTQQEDSAVYLCASSSWASVGETQYFGPGTRLLVL.

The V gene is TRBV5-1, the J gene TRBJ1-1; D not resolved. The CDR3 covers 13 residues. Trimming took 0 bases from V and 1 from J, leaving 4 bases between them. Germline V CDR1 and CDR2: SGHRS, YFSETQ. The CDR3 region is CASSLVPNTEAFF. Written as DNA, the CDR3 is TGCGCCAGCAGCTTGGTACCGAACACTGAAGCTTTCTTT. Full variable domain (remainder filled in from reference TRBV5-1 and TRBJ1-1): KAGVTQTPRYLIKTRGQQVTLSCSPISGHRSVSWYQQTPGQGLQFLFEYFSETQRNKGNFPGRFSGRQFSNSRSEMNVSTLELGDSALYLCASSLVPNTEAFFGQGTRLTVV.

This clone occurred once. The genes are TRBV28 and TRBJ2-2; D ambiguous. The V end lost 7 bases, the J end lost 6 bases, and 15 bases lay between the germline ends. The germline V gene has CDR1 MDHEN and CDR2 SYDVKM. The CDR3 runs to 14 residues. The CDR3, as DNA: TGTGCCAGCACCCCCAATCCGGGTTCCGGGGAGCTGTTTTTT. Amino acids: CASTPNPGSGELFF.

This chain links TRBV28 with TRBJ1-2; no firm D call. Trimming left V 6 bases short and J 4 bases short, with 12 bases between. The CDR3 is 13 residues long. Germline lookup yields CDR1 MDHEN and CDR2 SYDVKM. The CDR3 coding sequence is TGTGCCAGCAGCTTAGCTTACTTCTATGGCTACACCTTC. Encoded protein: CASSLAYFYGYTF.

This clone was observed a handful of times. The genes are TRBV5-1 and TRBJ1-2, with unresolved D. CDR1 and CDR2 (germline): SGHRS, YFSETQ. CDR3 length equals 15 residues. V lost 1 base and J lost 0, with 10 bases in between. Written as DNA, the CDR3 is TGCGCCAGCAGCTTGAAAGGACCGTCTAACTATGGCTACACCTTC. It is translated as CASSLKGPSNYGYTF.

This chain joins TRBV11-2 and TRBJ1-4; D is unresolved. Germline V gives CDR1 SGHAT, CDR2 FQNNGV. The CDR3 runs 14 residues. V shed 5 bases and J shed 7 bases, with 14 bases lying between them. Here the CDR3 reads CASSLRPDREKLFF. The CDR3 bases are TGTGCCAGCAGCCTAAGACCCGACCGTGAAAAACTGTTTTTT.